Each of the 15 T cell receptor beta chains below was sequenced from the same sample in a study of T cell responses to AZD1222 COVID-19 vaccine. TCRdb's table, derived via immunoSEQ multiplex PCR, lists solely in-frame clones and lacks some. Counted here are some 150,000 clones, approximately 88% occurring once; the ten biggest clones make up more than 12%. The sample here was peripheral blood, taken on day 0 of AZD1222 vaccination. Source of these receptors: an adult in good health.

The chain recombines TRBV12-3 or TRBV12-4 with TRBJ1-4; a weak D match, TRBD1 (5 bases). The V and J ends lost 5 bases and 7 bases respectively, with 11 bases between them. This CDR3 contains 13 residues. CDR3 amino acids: CASSIRRGEKLFF. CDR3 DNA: TGTGCCAGCAGTATCCGGAGGGGTGAAAAACTGTTTTTT.

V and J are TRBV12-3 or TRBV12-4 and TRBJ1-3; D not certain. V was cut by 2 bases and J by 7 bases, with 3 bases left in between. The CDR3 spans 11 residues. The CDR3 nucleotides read TGTGCCAGCAGTTTAAGTAACACCATATATTTT. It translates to CASSLSNTIYF.

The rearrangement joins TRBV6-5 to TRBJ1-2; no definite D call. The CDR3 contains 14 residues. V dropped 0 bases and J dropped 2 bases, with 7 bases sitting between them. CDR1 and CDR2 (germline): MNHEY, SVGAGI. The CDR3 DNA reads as TGTGCCAGCAGTTACTCCGTGGACAACTATGGCTACACCTTC. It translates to CASSYSVDNYGYTF.

The CDR3 DNA is TGTGCCAGCAGCCAATTCGGTGCCTACGAGCAGTACTTC. It specifies CASSQFGAYEQYF. The V and J genes are TRBV3-1 (or the pseudogene TRBV3-2) and TRBJ2-7; no firm D call. The CDR3 is 13 amino acids. V was pared by 2 bases and J by 2 bases, with 7 bases between. Germline-derived CDR1 and CDR2 are LGHDT and YNNKEL (reference sequence).

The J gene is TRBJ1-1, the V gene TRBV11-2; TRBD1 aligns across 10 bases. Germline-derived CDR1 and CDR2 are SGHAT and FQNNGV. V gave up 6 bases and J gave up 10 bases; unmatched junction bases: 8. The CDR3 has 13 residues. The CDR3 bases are TGTGCCAGCAGAAGGGACAGGGGATATAGAGCTTTCTTT. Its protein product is CASRRDRGYRAFF.

The CDR3 region is CASSSSGTVYGYTF. The CDR3 bases are TGTGCCAGCAGCTCATCCGGGACGGTCTATGGCTACACCTTC. The rearrangement joins TRBV7-9 to TRBJ1-2; D may be TRBD1 (5 bases). V was clipped by 4 bases and J by 4 bases, with 13 bases between them. CDR1 and CDR2 from the germline V gene are SEHNR and FQNEAQ (reference sequence). CDR3 length equals 14 residues. The whole variable domain, remainder taken from reference TRBV7-9 and TRBJ1-2, is DTGVSQNPRHKITKRGQNVTFRCDPISEHNRLYWYRQTLGQGPEFLTYFQNEAQLEKSRLLSDRFSAERPKGSFSTLEIQRTEQGDSAMYLCASSSSGTVYGYTFGSGTRLTVV.

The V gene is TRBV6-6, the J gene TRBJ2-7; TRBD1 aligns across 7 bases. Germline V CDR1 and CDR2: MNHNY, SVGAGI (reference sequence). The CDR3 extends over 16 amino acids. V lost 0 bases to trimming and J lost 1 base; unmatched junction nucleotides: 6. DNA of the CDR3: TGTGCCAGCAGTTACTCGCCGTCGACAGGGTCCTACGAGCAGTACTTC. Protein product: CASSYSPSTGSYEQYF.

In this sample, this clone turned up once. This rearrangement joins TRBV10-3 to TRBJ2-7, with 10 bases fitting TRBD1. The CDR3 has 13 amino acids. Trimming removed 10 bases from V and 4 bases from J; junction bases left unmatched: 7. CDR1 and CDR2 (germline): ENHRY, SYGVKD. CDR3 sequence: CATKGQGKYEQYF. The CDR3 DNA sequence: TGTGCCACAAAGGGACAGGGGAAATACGAGCAGTACTTC.

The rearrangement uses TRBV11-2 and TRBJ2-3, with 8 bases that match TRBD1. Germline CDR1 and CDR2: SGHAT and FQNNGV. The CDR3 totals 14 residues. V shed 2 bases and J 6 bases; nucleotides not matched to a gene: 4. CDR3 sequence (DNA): TGTGCCAGCAGCTTATCAGGGGGCGCCGATACGCAGTATTTT. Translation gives CASSLSGGADTQYF.

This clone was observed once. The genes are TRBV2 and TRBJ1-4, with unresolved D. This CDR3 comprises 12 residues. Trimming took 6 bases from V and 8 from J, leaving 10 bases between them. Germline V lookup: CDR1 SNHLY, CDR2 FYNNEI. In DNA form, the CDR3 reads TGTGCCAGCAGACGGACGGGAGAAAAACTGTTTTTT. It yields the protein CASRRTGEKLFF.

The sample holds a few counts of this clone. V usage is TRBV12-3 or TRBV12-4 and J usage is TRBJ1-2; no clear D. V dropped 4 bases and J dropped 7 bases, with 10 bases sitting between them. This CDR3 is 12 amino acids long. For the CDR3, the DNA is TGTGCCAGCAGTTCGTCCAGGAGTGGCTACACCTTC. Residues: CASSSSRSGYTF.

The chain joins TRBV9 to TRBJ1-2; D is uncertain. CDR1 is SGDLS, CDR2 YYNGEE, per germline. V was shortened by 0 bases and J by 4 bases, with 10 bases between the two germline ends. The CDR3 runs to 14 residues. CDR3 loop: CASSVGPGSYGYTF. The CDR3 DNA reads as TGTGCCAGCAGCGTAGGGCCGGGAAGCTATGGCTACACCTTC.

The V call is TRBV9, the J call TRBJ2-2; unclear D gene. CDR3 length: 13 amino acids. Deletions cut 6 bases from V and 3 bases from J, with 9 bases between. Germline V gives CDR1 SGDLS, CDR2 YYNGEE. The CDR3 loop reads CASTPVDTGELFF. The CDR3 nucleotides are TGTGCCAGCACCCCCGTCGACACCGGGGAGCTGTTTTTT.

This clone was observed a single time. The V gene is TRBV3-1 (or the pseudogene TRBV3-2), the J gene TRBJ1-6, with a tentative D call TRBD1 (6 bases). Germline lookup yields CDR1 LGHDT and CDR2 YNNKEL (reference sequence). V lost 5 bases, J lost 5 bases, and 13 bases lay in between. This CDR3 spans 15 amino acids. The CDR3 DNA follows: TGTGCCAGCAGCATCCGACAGGTCCATAATTCACCCCTCCACTTT. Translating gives CASSIRQVHNSPLHF.

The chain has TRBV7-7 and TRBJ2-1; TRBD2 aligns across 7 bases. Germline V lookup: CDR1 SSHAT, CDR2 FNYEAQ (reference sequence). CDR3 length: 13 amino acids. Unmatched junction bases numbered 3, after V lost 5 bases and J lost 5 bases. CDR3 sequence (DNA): TGTGCCAGCAGCGCGGGGGAGAACAATGAGCAGTTCTTC. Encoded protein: CASSAGENNEQFF.